The 14 T cell receptor beta chains listed next were all sequenced from one sample in a study of shared clonotypes between healthy human individuals. TCRdb's table, derived via immunoSEQ multiplex PCR, lists solely in-frame clones and lacks some. This repertoire shows fewer than 700,000 clones, roughly four fifths found once; its top ten account for 12%. Sequencing input: PBMCs. These receptors were obtained from a woman aged 40 to 50 in good health. Some clones in this sample may be carry-over from other donors' samples.

The chain carries TRBV11-2 and TRBJ2-1, with 9 positions matching TRBD2. The CDR3 loop spans 18 amino acids. Germline lookup yields CDR1 SGHAT and CDR2 FQNNGV. V lost 0 bases to trimming and J lost 1 base; unmatched junction nucleotides: 7. The CDR3 coding sequence is TGTGCCAGCAGCTTAGAGGGCGGGAGGGCGAGTTCCTACAATGAGCAGTTCTTC. This sequence encodes CASSLEGGRASSYNEQFF.

V gene TRBV18 combines with J gene TRBJ2-1; 9 bases are a match to TRBD2. After removal of 3 bases from V and 12 bases from J, the junction contained 6 bases not matched to a gene. Looked up from germline, CDR1 is KGHSH and CDR2 is LQKENI. There are 13 residues in the CDR3. The DNA for the CDR3 is TGTGCCAGCTCACCCGGTAGCGGGAGTCGGCAGTTCTTC. Its translation: CASSPGSGSRQFF.

V usage is TRBV5-1 and J usage is TRBJ2-7; 8 nucleotides align to TRBD2. This CDR3 is built from 15 residues. V lost 3 bases, J lost 3 bases, and 8 bases stayed unmatched. Germline CDR1 reads SGHRS; CDR2 reads YFSETQ. The CDR3 nucleotides are TGCGCCAGCAGCTCCTACTTAGCGGGGAACTACGAGCAGTACTTC. It codes for CASSSYLAGNYEQYF.

This clone was counted between two and nine times. A read error may be the cause here, since a much bigger clone is one base away. J is TRBJ1-2 and V is TRBV7-2, with 12 bases identical to TRBD1. The CDR3 is 14 residues long. V lost 5 bases, J lost 8 bases, and 6 bases stayed unmatched. CDR1 is SGHTA, CDR2 FQGNSA, per germline. CDR3 amino acids: CASSHGTGGRGYTF. The CDR3 DNA reads TGTGCCAGCAGCCATGGGACAGGGGGCCGGGGCTACACCTTC.

The chain has TRBV7-8 and TRBJ2-7; perhaps D is TRBD1 or TRBD2 (5 bases each). This CDR3 region has 12 residues. Trimming cost V 6 bases and J 5 bases, with 11 bases left between them. The germline CDR1 and CDR2 sequences are SGHVS and FQNEAQ. The CDR3 spells CASRGDENEQYF. Written as DNA, the CDR3 is TGTGCCAGCAGGGGGGATGAGAACGAGCAGTACTTC. Based on the CDR3 plus reference TRBV7-8 and TRBJ2-7, the full variable domain is GAGVSQSPRYKVAKRGQDVALRCDPISGHVSLFWYQQALGQGPEFLTYFQNEAQLDKSGLPSDRFFAERPEGSVSTLKIQRTQQEDSAVYLCASRGDENEQYFGPGTRLTVT.

As to this clone: One end of the junction is discordant with germline, which a read error may explain. The chain carries TRBV7-9 and TRBJ1-1; D remains unclear. The germline V gene has CDR1 SEHNR and CDR2 FQNEAQ (reference sequence). This CDR3 is built from 16 residues. The CDR3 DNA reads as TGTGCCAGCACCTTAGGAAGGACTACCGGAAACACTGAAGCTTTCTTT. It is translated as CASTLGRTTGNTEAFF.

The V and J genes are TRBV19 and TRBJ2-3, with D possibly matching TRBD2 (6 bases). Germline CDR1 reads LNHDA; CDR2 reads SQIVND (reference sequence). There are 13 residues in the CDR3. Trimming left V 3 bases short and J 6 bases short, with 10 bases between. The CDR3, as DNA: TGTGCCAGTAGTATGTGGCTAGCGGATACGCAGTATTTT. Its protein is CASSMWLADTQYF.

The V gene is TRBV4-1, the J gene TRBJ2-6, with D uncertain. Germline V gives CDR1 MGHRA, CDR2 YSYEKL. Trimming stripped 1 base from V and 0 bases from J, with 7 bases between. The CDR3 covers 16 residues. CDR3 residues: CASSQVVGSGANVLTF. CDR3 DNA: TGCGCCAGCAGCCAAGTGGTAGGCTCTGGGGCCAACGTCCTGACTTTC.

The chain recombines TRBV27 with TRBJ2-3; 7 bases fit TRBD1. Trimming took 6 bases from V and 8 from J; bases not matched to a gene: 11. The CDR3 is made up of 14 amino acids. Germline lookup yields CDR1 MNHEY and CDR2 SMNVEV (reference sequence). CDR3 nucleotide sequence: TGTGCCAGCAGGGAAGGACAGGTAGTCGGTACGCAGTATTTT. Translation gives CASREGQVVGTQYF.

The chain uses TRBV5-4 and TRBJ2-3, with 9 bases that match TRBD1. V shed 0 bases and J 5 bases; nucleotides not matched to a gene: 4. CDR1 is SGHNT and CDR2 is YYREEE in the germline V gene (reference sequence). The CDR3 has 15 amino acids. As DNA, the CDR3 is TGTGCCAGCAGCTTGGGGGGACAGGGTGGAGATACGCAGTATTTT. The encoded protein is CASSLGGQGGDTQYF.

As regards this clone: A much larger clone differs from this one at a single base, so this may be a read error. The CDR3 DNA reads TGTGCCAGCAGCTTGGAGGAGACCCAGTACTTC. This sequence encodes CASSLEETQYF. V usage is TRBV5-6 and J usage is TRBJ2-5; D unresolved. The V and J ends lost 0 bases and 5 bases respectively, with 2 bases between them. CDR1 is SGHDT, CDR2 YYEEEE, per germline. There are 11 residues in the CDR3.

J is TRBJ1-5 and V is TRBV7-9, with D possibly being TRBD1 (5 bases). CDR3 length: 14 residues. Trimming removed 1 base from V and 9 bases from J, with 13 bases in between. Germline CDR1 reads SEHNR; CDR2 reads FQNEAQ (reference sequence). For the CDR3, the DNA is TGTGCCAGCAGCTTAGGCTCGGGGGAGGGGCCCCAGCATTTT. It is translated as CASSLGSGEGPQHF.

The rearrangement links TRBV7-9 to TRBJ2-7; D is uncertain. Germline lookup yields CDR1 SEHNR and CDR2 FQNEAQ (reference sequence). V was shortened by 1 base and J by 6 bases, with 16 bases between the two germline ends. CDR3 size: 15 residues. The CDR3 spells CASSLGFVGSGEQYF. Here the CDR3 DNA reads TGTGCCAGCAGCTTAGGGTTCGTGGGCAGTGGCGAGCAGTACTTC.

V is TRBV14 and J is TRBJ2-7; D perhaps matches TRBD2 (7 bases). The V end lost 2 bases, the J end lost 1 base, and 15 bases lay between the germline ends. The V gene's germline CDR1 is SGHDN and CDR2 FVKESK. The CDR3 covers 16 residues. The CDR3 DNA is TGTGCCAGCAGCCAAACCCGGGGAGGGGGTTCCTACGAGCAGTACTTC. Its translation is CASSQTRGGGSYEQYF.